Below, 28 T cell receptor beta chains from the same sample are listed, as sequenced in a study of persistence of HIV-infected CD4 T cells. The stimulus was lysate of CMV-infected fibroblasts, about 10 ug/mL. CD40L/CD69 double-negative CD45RO-high memory CD4+ T cells were collected. This was the immunoSEQ version 4 assay in survey mode. The assay was immunoSEQ multiplex PCR, and TCRdb's table has in-frame clones only and misses some. The data show 50,000 or so clones, 75% to 85% seen once. No cognate antigen is known for these TCRs. Specimen: CD4+ T cells sorted from PBMCs after roughly 19-hour stimulation, collected from a patient who received antiretroviral therapy. Receptors were obtained from an adult man with HIV who was CMV-seropositive.

The gene calls are TRBV10-3 and TRBJ1-2; TRBD1 agrees at 10 bases. The junction had 2 bases not matched to a gene; V was cut back by 3 bases and J by 1 base. The germline V gene encodes CDR1 ENHRY and CDR2 SYGVKD. The CDR3 contains 15 residues. The CDR3 loop is CAISDRDRGNYGYTF. DNA for the CDR3: TGTGCCATCAGTGATAGGGACAGGGGTAACTATGGCTACACCTTC.

This clone has more than one count but fewer than ten. The CDR3 region has the DNA TGTGCCAGCAGCCCTTTTTCCTCGACAGGGAATCAGCCCCAGCATTTT. Translated: CASSPFSSTGNQPQHF. This sequence joins TRBV6-2 or TRBV6-3 and TRBJ1-5, with 7 bases that match TRBD1. J gave up 4 bases and V 6 bases, and 12 bases lay outside the gene matches. Per germline, CDR1 MNHEY and CDR2 SVGEGT. This CDR3 has 16 amino acids.

The rearrangement joins TRBV30 to TRBJ2-7; D call uncertain. The germline V and J ends were trimmed by 7 bases and 1 base, with 14 bases remaining between them. CDR3 length equals 13 residues. Germline V gene data show CDR1 as GTSNPN and CDR2 as SVGIG (reference sequence). The CDR3 protein is CAFLEVESYEQYF. The CDR3 DNA reads TGTGCCTTTTTAGAGGTAGAATCCTACGAGCAGTACTTC.

The sample holds a few counts of this clone. CDR3 sequence reads: CASSQPPYGGGNTIYF. The CDR3 region has the DNA TGTGCCAGCAGCCAGCCTCCCTACGGGGGTGGAAACACCATATATTTT. The V and J genes are TRBV4-2 and TRBJ1-3, with D tentatively TRBD1 (5 bases). The CDR3 consists of 16 residues. The germline V gene has CDR1 LGHNA and CDR2 YNFKEQ. V lost 3 bases to trimming and J lost 3 bases, with 15 bases between them.

This clone was counted a few times. The chain joins TRBV3-1 (or the pseudogene TRBV3-2) to TRBJ1-2; 8 bases are a match to TRBD1. J lost 1 base, V lost 1 base, and 5 bases had no gene match. CDR1 is LGHDT, CDR2 YNNKEL, per germline (reference sequence). The CDR3 totals 16 residues. The CDR3 DNA reads as TGTGCCAGCAGCCAAGGGTCAGGGGGCAGTAACTATGGCTACACCTTC. Translating gives CASSQGSGGSNYGYTF.

The chain recombines TRBV9 with TRBJ2-6; D unresolved. Trimming shortened V by 0 bases and J by 0 bases, and 4 bases separated the two germline ends. Germline assignment: CDR1 SGDLS and CDR2 YYNGEE. This CDR3 is built from 15 residues. The CDR3 sequence is CASSVVDSGANVLTF. CDR3 in DNA: TGTGCCAGCAGCGTAGTGGACTCTGGGGCCAACGTCCTGACTTTC.

CDR3 nucleotide sequence: TGTGCCAGCAGCGCTTCTTACAGGGGAACTAATGAAAAACTGTTTTTT. Translating it yields CASSASYRGTNEKLFF. V gene TRBV21-1 combines with J gene TRBJ1-4; the listed D gene, TRBD1, was not tested against the DNA. TRBV21-1 corresponds to a pseudogene. The CDR3 covers 16 residues.

The genes are TRBV3-1 (or the pseudogene TRBV3-2) and TRBJ2-5, with 10 bases fitting TRBD2. The CDR3 covers 16 residues. V shed 3 bases and J 6 bases; nucleotides not matched to a gene: 10. Germline lookup yields CDR1 LGHDT and CDR2 YNNKEL (reference sequence). The CDR3 protein is CASSQASLAGIQTQYF. CDR3 in DNA: TGTGCCAGCAGCCAGGCATCACTAGCGGGAATACAGACCCAGTACTTC.

In DNA, the CDR3 is TGTGCCAGCAGTCCTAGGACCGGCGGCGTAGCCAAAAACATTCAGTACTTC. It codes for CASSPRTGGVAKNIQYF. This chain links TRBV27 with TRBJ2-4; no definite D call. Germline values: CDR1 MNHEY, CDR2 SMNVEV (reference sequence). This CDR3 is 17 amino acids long. Trimming stripped 5 bases from V and 0 bases from J, with 17 bases between.

V and J are TRBV19 and TRBJ2-1; D is ambiguous. Trimming left V 2 bases short and J 8 bases short, with 13 bases between. The CDR3 has 14 amino acids. CDR1 and CDR2 from the germline V gene are LNHDA and SQIVND (reference sequence). The CDR3 DNA reads as TGTGCCAGTAGTATAACATCAGCGACGGATGAGCAGTTCTTC. As protein: CASSITSATDEQFF.

This chain uses TRBV19 with TRBJ1-6; D remains ambiguous. Per the germline V gene, CDR1 is LNHDA and CDR2 is SQIVND (reference sequence). This CDR3 has 13 amino acids. Here the CDR3 DNA reads TGTGCTACGAGGAGCTCCTATAATTCACCCCTCCACTTT. Translation: CATRSSYNSPLHF.

This chain joins TRBV12-3 or TRBV12-4 and TRBJ1-3; no reliable D call. This CDR3 has 12 amino acids. Trimming pared 3 bases from V and 8 bases from J, leaving 8 bases between. The DNA of the CDR3 is TGTGCCAGCAGTTTGGAAGGTTACACCATATATTTT. The encoded protein is CASSLEGYTIYF.

To note about this clone: An end of the junction differs from the germline gene, which may be a read error. The rearrangement joins TRBV7-7 to TRBJ1-4, with a weak D call TRBD1 (6 bases). Germline V gives CDR1 SSHAT, CDR2 FNYEAQ (reference sequence). The CDR3 covers 15 residues. CDR3 sequence: CASSLGAGEAEKLFF. The DNA of the CDR3 is TGTGCTAGCAGCTTAGGGGCAGGGGAGGCTGAAAAACTGTTTTTT.

This chain joins TRBV25-1 and TRBJ2-3; 9 nucleotides line up with TRBD2. After removal of 3 bases from V and 5 bases from J, the junction contained 6 bases not matched to a gene. This CDR3 comprises 15 residues. The germline gives CDR1 MGHDK, CDR2 SYGVNS. For the CDR3, the DNA is TGTGCCAGCAGTGACCTGGCGGGAGGGGAAGATACGCAGTATTTT. Amino acids: CASSDLAGGEDTQYF.

The V and J genes are TRBV6-5 and TRBJ1-2; D remains unclear. The CDR3 is 12 amino acids. The germline V gene has CDR1 MNHEY and CDR2 SVGAGI. V lost 2 bases and J lost 11, with 12 bases in between. The CDR3 sequence: CASSYVAGIYTF. Written as DNA, the CDR3 is TGTGCCAGCAGTTACGTGGCAGGCATTTACACCTTC.

This chain uses TRBV30 with TRBJ2-5; D unresolved. This CDR3 is 12 amino acids long. V dropped 2 bases and J dropped 5 bases, with 9 bases sitting between them. Germline V gene lookup returns CDR1 GTSNPN and CDR2 SVGIG (reference sequence). The chain's CDR3 is CAWSPSRETQYF. The CDR3 coding sequence is TGTGCCTGGAGTCCCTCCAGGGAGACCCAGTACTTC.

This clone was recorded a few times. The V call is TRBV6-5, the J call TRBJ1-5; unclear D gene. The CDR3 contains 13 residues. Germline CDR1 is MNHEY and CDR2 is SVGAGI. The V and J ends lost 6 bases and 7 bases respectively, with 13 bases between them. In DNA form, the CDR3 reads TGTGCCAGCAGCCCGGAGTTAGGGCAGCCCCAGCATTTT. It translates to CASSPELGQPQHF.

The chain is built from TRBV29-1 and TRBJ1-1, with D hard to call. V lost 3 bases to trimming and J lost 2 bases, with 7 bases between them. Germline lookup yields CDR1 SQVTM and CDR2 ANQGSEA. The CDR3 extends over 12 amino acids. DNA of the CDR3: TGCAGCGTTGATCAGCTTAACACTGAAGCTTTCTTT. Amino acid sequence: CSVDQLNTEAFF. The variable domain in full, with the rest retrieved from reference TRBV29-1 and TRBJ1-1, is SAVISQKPSRDICQRGTSLTIQCQVDSQVTMMFWYRQQPGQSLTLIATANQGSEATYESGFVIDKFPISRPNLTFSTLTVSNMSPEDSSIYLCSVDQLNTEAFFGQGTRLTVV.

This clone came up a few times. The chain combines TRBV5-1 with TRBJ1-1; D ambiguous. The CDR3 consists of 14 residues. The germline CDR1 and CDR2 sequences are SGHRS and YFSETQ. V lost 4 bases and J lost 0, with 10 bases in between. DNA for the CDR3: TGCGCCAGCAGCGTTTCGATCTTGAACACTGAAGCTTTCTTT. It encodes CASSVSILNTEAFF.

J is TRBJ2-7 and V is TRBV5-1; D is possibly TRBD1 (5 bases). Germline V gene data show CDR1 as SGHRS and CDR2 as YFSETQ. CDR3 length: 13 residues. V lost 0 bases to trimming and J lost 3 bases, with 7 bases between them. CDR3 amino acids: CASSLARGYEQYF. For the CDR3, the DNA is TGCGCCAGCAGCTTGGCAAGGGGCTACGAGCAGTACTTC.

The V gene is TRBV6-5, the J gene TRBJ1-2; 7 bases line up with TRBD1. This CDR3 spans 15 amino acids. The V gene's germline CDR1 is MNHEY and CDR2 SVGAGI. V shed 6 bases and J 4 bases; nucleotides not matched to a gene: 11. CDR3 in DNA: TGTGCCAGCAGCCGCTTTCAGGGGGAAGGCTATGGCTACACCTTC. The encoded protein is CASSRFQGEGYGYTF.

The J gene is TRBJ2-5, the V gene TRBV6-5, with D maybe TRBD1 (5 bases). V was cut by 5 bases and J by 3 bases, with 13 bases left in between. The CDR3 spans 14 residues. Per the germline V gene, CDR1 is MNHEY and CDR2 is SVGAGI. The CDR3 DNA reads as TGTGCCAGCAGTAGACAGTCCCAGGAAGAGACCCAGTACTTC. Encoded protein: CASSRQSQEETQYF.

The chain recombines TRBV11-2 with TRBJ2-2; unclear D gene. The CDR3 has 14 amino acids. With 3 bases removed from V and 5 bases from J, the gap between germline ends came to 10 bases. Germline V gene data show CDR1 as SGHAT and CDR2 as FQNNGV. This CDR3 is CASSLPLPTGELFF. DNA for the CDR3: TGTGCCAGCAGCTTGCCCCTCCCAACCGGGGAGCTGTTTTTT.

The V and J genes are TRBV9 and TRBJ2-7, with 8 bases matching TRBD2. The germline CDR1 and CDR2 sequences are SGDLS and YYNGEE. The CDR3 covers 13 residues. The trim removed 0 bases at V and 5 bases at J, leaving 1 base unmatched. The CDR3 region has the DNA TGTGCCAGCAGCGTAGAGACTAGCGACGAGCAGTACTTC. This codes for CASSVETSDEQYF.

The chain links TRBV6-2 or TRBV6-3 to TRBJ1-5; possibly TRBD1 for D (5 bases). CDR1 MNHEY and CDR2 SVGEGT come from the germline V gene. CDR3 length: 18 residues. Trimming took off 5 bases at V and 4 bases at J, with 24 bases between the two ends. CDR3 loop: CASSITGLPQNPNQPQHF. The CDR3 DNA reads TGTGCCAGCAGTATTACAGGATTACCTCAAAACCCGAATCAGCCCCAGCATTTT.

The rearrangement uses TRBV7-8 and TRBJ1-2; 7 bases match TRBD1. CDR1 and CDR2 from the germline V gene are SGHVS and FQNEAQ. Trimming cost V 3 bases and J 7 bases; bases outside gene matches: 11. The CDR3 is 15 residues long. This chain's CDR3 is CASSFLTGVLAGYTF. CDR3 sequence (DNA): TGTGCCAGCAGCTTCCTTACAGGGGTGCTAGCTGGCTACACCTTC.

Here the CDR3 DNA reads TGTGCCAGCAGCTTGATCCCCTATGGCTACACCTTC. Protein product: CASSLIPYGYTF. V usage is TRBV5-5 and J usage is TRBJ1-2, with D hard to call. The germline V gene has CDR1 SGHKS and CDR2 YYEKEE (reference sequence). The V gene lost 1 base and the J gene lost 4 bases, with 5 bases spanning the gap. CDR3 length: 12 amino acids.

The V and J genes are TRBV5-6 and TRBJ1-4; the D is unclear. CDR3 length: 15 amino acids. Per the germline V gene, CDR1 is SGHDT and CDR2 is YYEEEE. V lost 4 bases and J 3 bases, leaving 13 bases between the germline ends. In DNA form, the CDR3 reads TGTGCCAGCAGCGCGGACGGGATACCTAATGAAAAACTGTTTTTT. Protein: CASSADGIPNEKLFF. Full variable domain (remainder filled in from reference TRBV5-6 and TRBJ1-4): DAGVTQSPTHLIKTRGQQVTLRCSPKSGHDTVSWYQQALGQGPQFIFQYYEEEERQRGNFPDRFSGHQFPNYSSELNVNALLLGDSALYLCASSADGIPNEKLFFGSGTQLSVL.